Listed below are T cell receptor beta chains from one sample, sequenced in a study of identical twins' blood T cells. MiXCR was run by TCRdb on the 5' RACE reads, yielding one entry per CDR3 protein. The sample yields roughly 340,000 distinct CDR3 sequences, 28% seen once. Input material: PBMCs. The receptors shown here come from a woman between 18 and 55 years old in good health. Both conserved end residues are part of each CDR3. The D gene is left open where the match is weak.

- | TRBV5-1 | CASSFDTGMNAEAFF
- | TRBV7-9 | CASSRHGEKLFF
- | TRBV10-2 | CAGSTPNTGELFF
- | TRBV6-5 | CASSPGLNQPQHF
- | TRBV10-1 | CASSERVASGAFF
- | TRBV7-2 | CASSLGNIYEQYF
- | TRBV15 | CATSRDRRETEAFF
- | TRBV11-2 | CASSLGAVAGELFF
- | TRBV7-2 | CASSLQGVQGNQPQHF
TRBD1 | TRBV27 | CASSADRLITYEQYF
- | TRBV7-9 | CASSLAGIDDQFF
- | TRBV6-6 | CASRGPGTDTQYF
- | TRBV5-1 | CASSLGGSGYNEQFF
- | TRBV28 | CASRIPGGRFGYTF
TRBD1 | TRBV10-1 | CASTFKTGNEQFF
TRBD1 | TRBV25-1 | CASRDNDRGRGAFF
TRBD1 | TRBV10-1 | CASSESIGTGRSNTREQFF
TRBD1 | TRBV7-9 | CASSPTGTGFGNTIYF
- | TRBV20-1 | CSAPSLRGGTEAFF
- | TRBV9 | CASSGGIGTVTEAFF
TRBD1 | TRBV11-2 | CASSLGQGLSTEAFF
- | TRBV27 | CASWGEQYNEQFF